This record looks at one TCR beta chain sequence and its context. There is no known antigen for this receptor. It has no much larger one-base neighbor in the sample; base qualities were not kept. These data are taken from a study of T cells in Graves' hyperthyroidism and ophthalmopathy (dated by TCRdb to the late 2010s). About the study as a whole: Peripheral blood was sampled at the time of initial diagnosis, prior to any treatment. To identify distinguishing TCR V-J signatures, a discovery cohort of about 95 patients was used, comprising 43 with Graves' ophthalmopathy and some 57 with stable Graves' hyperthyroidism. Whether ophthalmopathy could be predicted prospectively was tested in an independent validation cohort made up of under 20 hyperthyroidism patients plus 17 patients who later progressed to ophthalmopathy. The 100 discovery patients were randomly split 7:3 into training and test sets. Thyroid tissue and blood T-cell repertoires from six Graves' hyperthyroidism patients were also compared in the study. After blood sampling, hyperthyroidism patients were treated with methimazole at a starting dose of 30 mg daily, and ophthalmopathy patients were treated with high-dose intravenous methylprednisolone. TCR Vbeta CDR3 sequencing of 120 to 150 peripheral blood samples (roughly 41 ophthalmopathy, roughly 74 hyperthyroidism and approximately 17 progressor patients) is reported in the paper.

Trimming costs V 0 bases and J 8 bases, and their ends lie 13 bases apart. The germline V gene provides CDR1 MNHEY and CDR2 SVGEGT. Including cysteine and phenylalanine, the CDR3 has 14 amino acids. Left in the record is the CDR3 DNA by itself, 42 bases read in frame from the first base. Broader findings and caveats from the paper: Blood samples also contained most of the expanded thyroid clonotypes (frequency above 0.001), which suggests that blood repertoires may reflect thyroid immune responses. Sample size was not statistically predetermined, and investigators were not blinded to group allocation. In cross-validation, a model built on a 13 V-J signature told ophthalmopathy apart from stable hyperthyroidism with roughly 87% sensitivity and roughly 81% specificity, and in testing the same model reached 80%/75%. During validation, the model predicted progression to ophthalmopathy a median of about 6.3 months ahead of onset, with roughly 65% sensitivity and around 72% specificity.

The TCR beta CDR3 regions were amplified from RNA transcripts. The first round of RT-PCR for the TCR CDR3 was performed with the HTBI primer set and the Qiagen OneStep RT-PCR kit. Libraries were constructed in a second round of multiplex PCR, after which size selection and purification were carried out. Paired-end sequencing of the libraries was performed with 100 bp reads on an Illumina HiSeq2000. The study's own analysis went as follows. SOAPnuke was used to process the raw data, with reads discarded if the reads contained adapters or uncalled bases, had a mean Phred below 15, or lacked an exact constant-primer or identifier match. High-quality paired reads were merged using COPE v1.2.5, and each unique nucleotide sequence was defined as a clonotype. MiTCR v1.1 was used to align the clonotypes against IMGT TRBV, TRBD and TRBJ reference segments. The analysis was restricted to V-J combinations with a frequency above 0.0001, which together covered about 99% of the repertoires. A TCS score was defined as the ratio of F50 (clonal expansion) to E x V (chaos), with BLOSUM62-based TCRdist applied between CDR3 peptides within each V-J. Welch's t-statistics and random forest reduced 514 V-J features to fewer than 15, which were used in a naive Bayes classifier (R e1071). TCRdb cleaned the public reads at Q25 with fastp, built clones with MiXCR and kept in-frame beta chains. A single entry per CDR3 protein holds the most common genes and DNA from its merged rows. The V and J calls were not made by the authors but by TCRdb's processing. The sample table lists about 320,000 distinct CDR3 sequences, approximately 15% of them with a count of one. Together, the top ten hold around 33% of the sample.

A patient counted as having stable Graves' hyperthyroidism if no progression to ophthalmopathy occurred over 18 months of follow-up. Hyperthyroidism patients were newly diagnosed, had a disease duration of under 2 months, and were aged 18 to 65 years. The study excluded patients with uncontrolled infections, other autoimmune diseases, pregnancy or lactation. Diagnoses were based on clinical symptoms, serum thyroxine and TRAb, thyroid ultrasound and orbital computed tomography. PBMCs were isolated from about 10 ml of fresh peripheral blood by Ficoll-Paque density gradient centrifugation. Total RNA was extracted using Trizol reagent, and RNA quality was assessed on an Agilent 2100 Bioanalyzer.

This clonotype originated in a man younger than 40 with Graves' hyperthyroidism. The sample consisted of blood. This chain joins TRBV6-2 or TRBV6-3 to TRBJ1-1, with TRBD1 perhaps the D gene, on 5 matching bases. In nucleotides, the sequence is TGTGCCAGCAGTTACTCCGGGGGAGGAACGGAAGCTTTCTTT. Translated, this is CASSYSGGGTEAFF.